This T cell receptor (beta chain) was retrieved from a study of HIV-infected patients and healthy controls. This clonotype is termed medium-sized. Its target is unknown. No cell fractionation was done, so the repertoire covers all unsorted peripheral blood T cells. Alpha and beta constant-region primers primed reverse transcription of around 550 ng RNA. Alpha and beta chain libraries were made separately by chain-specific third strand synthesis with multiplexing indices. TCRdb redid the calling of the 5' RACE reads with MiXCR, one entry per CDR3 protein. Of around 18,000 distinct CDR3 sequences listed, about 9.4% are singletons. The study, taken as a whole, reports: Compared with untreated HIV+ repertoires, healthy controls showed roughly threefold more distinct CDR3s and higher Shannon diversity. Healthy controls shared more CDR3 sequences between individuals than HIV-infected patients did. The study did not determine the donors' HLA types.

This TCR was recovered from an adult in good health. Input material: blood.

CDR3 sequence: CASSFESRHTQYF. DNA for the CDR3: TGTGCCAGCAGCTTCGAGTCGCGACATACGCAGTATTTT. The V and J genes are TRBV7-6 and TRBJ2-3, with D unresolved. The CDR3 contains 13 residues. Germline V gene data show CDR1 as SGHVS and CDR2 as FNYEAQ. V lost 3 bases, J lost 7 bases, and 11 bases lay in between.